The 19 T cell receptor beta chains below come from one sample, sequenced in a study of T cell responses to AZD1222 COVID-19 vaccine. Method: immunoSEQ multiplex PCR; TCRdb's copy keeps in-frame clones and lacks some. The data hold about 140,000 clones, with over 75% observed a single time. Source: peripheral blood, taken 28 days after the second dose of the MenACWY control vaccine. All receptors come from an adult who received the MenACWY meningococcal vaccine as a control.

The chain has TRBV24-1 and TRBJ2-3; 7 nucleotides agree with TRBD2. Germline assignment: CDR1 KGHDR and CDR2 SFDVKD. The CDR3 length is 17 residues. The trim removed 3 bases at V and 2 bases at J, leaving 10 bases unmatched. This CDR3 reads CATSDAPGGSPTDTQYF. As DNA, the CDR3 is TGTGCCACCAGTGATGCCCCTGGCGGGAGCCCCACAGATACGCAGTATTTT.

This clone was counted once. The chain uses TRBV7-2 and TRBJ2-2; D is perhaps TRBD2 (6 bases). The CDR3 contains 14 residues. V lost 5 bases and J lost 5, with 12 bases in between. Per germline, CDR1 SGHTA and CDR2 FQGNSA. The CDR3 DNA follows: TGTGCCAGCAGCCCTCGGGGAGGAACCGGGGAGCTGTTTTTT. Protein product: CASSPRGGTGELFF.

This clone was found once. DNA of the CDR3: TGTGCCTGGAGTGGGCAGGGAAGGCAGCCCCAGCATTTT. Residues: CAWSGQGRQPQHF. The chain is built from TRBV30 and TRBJ1-5; maybe TRBD1 (5 bases). V was trimmed by 1 base and J by 7 bases, leaving 11 bases between them. Germline CDR1 GTSNPN, CDR2 SVGIG (reference sequence). The CDR3 runs to 13 residues.

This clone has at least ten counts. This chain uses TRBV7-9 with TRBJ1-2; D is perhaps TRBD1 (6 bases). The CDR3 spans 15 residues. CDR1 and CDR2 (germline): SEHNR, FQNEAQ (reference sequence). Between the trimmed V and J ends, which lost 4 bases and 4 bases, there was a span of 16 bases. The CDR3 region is CASSSGQSSVYGYTF. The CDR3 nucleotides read TGTGCCAGCAGCTCTGGACAGTCATCGGTCTATGGCTACACCTTC.

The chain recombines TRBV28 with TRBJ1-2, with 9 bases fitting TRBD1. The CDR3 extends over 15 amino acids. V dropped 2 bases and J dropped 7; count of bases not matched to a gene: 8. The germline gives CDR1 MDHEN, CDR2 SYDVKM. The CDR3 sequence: CASSLLVGQGGGYTF. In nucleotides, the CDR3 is TGTGCCAGCAGTTTACTAGTGGGACAGGGTGGTGGCTACACCTTC.

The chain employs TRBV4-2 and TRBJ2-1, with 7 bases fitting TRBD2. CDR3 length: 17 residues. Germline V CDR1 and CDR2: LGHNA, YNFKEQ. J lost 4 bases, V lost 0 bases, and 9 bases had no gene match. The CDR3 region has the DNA TGTGCCAGCAGCCAAGATGGGGCGGGAGTACTTTACAATGAGCAGTTCTTC. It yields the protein CASSQDGAGVLYNEQFF.

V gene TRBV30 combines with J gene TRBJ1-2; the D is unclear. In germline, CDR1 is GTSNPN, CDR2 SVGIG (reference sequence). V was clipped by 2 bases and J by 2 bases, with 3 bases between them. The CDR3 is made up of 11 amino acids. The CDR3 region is CAWSFNYGYTF. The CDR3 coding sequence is TGTGCCTGGAGTTTCAACTATGGCTACACCTTC. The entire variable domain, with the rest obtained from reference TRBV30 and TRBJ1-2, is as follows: SQTIHQWPATLVQPVGSPLSLECTVEGTSNPNLYWYRQAAGRGLQLLFYSVGIGQISSEVPQNLSASRPQDRQFILSSKKLLLSDSGFYLCAWSFNYGYTFGSGTRLTVV.

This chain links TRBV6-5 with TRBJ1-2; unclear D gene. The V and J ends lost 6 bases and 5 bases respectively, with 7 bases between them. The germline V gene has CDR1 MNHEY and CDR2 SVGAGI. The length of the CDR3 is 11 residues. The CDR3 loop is CASSRQYGYTF. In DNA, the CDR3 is TGTGCCAGCAGCCGTCAGTATGGCTACACCTTC.

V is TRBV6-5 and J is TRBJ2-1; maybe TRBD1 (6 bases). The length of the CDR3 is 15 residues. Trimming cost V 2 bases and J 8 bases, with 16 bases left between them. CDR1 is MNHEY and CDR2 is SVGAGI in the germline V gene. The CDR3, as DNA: TGTGCCAGCAGTTACGTGTCCAGCAGGGGCCATGAGCAGTTCTTC. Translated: CASSYVSSRGHEQFF.

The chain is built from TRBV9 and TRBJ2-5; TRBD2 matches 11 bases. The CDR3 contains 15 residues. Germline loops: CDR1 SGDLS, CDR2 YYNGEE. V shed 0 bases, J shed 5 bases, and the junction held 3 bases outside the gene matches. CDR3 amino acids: CASSVEPSGRETQYF. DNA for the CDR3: TGTGCCAGCAGCGTAGAGCCTAGCGGGAGGGAGACCCAGTACTTC.

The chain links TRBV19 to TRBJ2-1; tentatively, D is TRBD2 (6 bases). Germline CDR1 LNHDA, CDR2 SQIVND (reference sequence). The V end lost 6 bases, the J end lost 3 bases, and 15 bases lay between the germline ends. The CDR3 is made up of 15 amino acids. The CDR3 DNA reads TGTGCCAGTAGCTTGGACCGGGACTTCTACAATGAGCAGTTCTTC. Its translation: CASSLDRDFYNEQFF.

Here the CDR3 reads CAISGDRAGTGELFF. The CDR3 bases are TGTGCCATCAGTGGGGACAGGGCGGGCACCGGGGAGCTGTTTTTT. The chain couples TRBV10-3 to TRBJ2-2; 9 nucleotides agree with TRBD1. The CDR3 is made up of 15 amino acids. V shed 4 bases, J shed 4 bases, and the junction held 4 bases outside the gene matches. CDR1 ENHRY and CDR2 SYGVKD come from the germline V gene.

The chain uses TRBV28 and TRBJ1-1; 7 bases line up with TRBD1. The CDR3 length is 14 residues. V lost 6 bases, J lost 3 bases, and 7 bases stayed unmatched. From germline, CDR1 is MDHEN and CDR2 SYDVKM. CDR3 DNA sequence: TGTGCCAGCAGCCCTAGGGGGCGAGACACTGAAGCTTTCTTT. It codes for CASSPRGRDTEAFF.

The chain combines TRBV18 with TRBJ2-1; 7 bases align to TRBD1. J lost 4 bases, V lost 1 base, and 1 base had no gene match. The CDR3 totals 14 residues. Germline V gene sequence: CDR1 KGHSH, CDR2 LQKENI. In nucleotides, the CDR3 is TGTGCCAGCTCACCACTGGGACAGTACAATGAGCAGTTCTTC. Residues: CASSPLGQYNEQFF.

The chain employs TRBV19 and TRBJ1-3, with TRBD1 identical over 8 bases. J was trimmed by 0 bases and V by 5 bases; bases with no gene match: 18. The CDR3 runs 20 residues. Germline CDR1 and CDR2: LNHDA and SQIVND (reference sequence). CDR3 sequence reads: CASSSRQGLSLTVSGNTIYF. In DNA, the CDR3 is TGTGCCAGTAGTTCCCGACAGGGGTTAAGTCTGACGGTCTCTGGAAACACCATATATTTT.

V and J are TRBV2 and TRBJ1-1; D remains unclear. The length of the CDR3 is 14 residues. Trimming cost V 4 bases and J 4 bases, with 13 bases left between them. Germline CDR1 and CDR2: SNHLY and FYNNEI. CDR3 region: CASSVREEGTEAFF. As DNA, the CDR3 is TGTGCCAGCAGTGTAAGGGAAGAGGGCACTGAAGCTTTCTTT.

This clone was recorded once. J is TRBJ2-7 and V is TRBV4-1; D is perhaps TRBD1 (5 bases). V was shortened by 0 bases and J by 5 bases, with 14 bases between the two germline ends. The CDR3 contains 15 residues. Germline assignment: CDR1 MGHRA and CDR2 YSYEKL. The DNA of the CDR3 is TGCGCCAGCAGCCAAGAAACAGGCCCCAGGAACGAGCAGTACGTC. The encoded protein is CASSQETGPRNEQYV.

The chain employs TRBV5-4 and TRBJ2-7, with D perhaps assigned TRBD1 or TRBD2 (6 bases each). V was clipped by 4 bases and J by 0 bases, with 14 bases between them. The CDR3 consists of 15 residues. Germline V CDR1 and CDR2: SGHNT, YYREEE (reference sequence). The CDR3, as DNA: TGTGCCAGCAGCGGGACACCCGGGAGCTCCTACGAGCAGTACTTC. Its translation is CASSGTPGSSYEQYF.

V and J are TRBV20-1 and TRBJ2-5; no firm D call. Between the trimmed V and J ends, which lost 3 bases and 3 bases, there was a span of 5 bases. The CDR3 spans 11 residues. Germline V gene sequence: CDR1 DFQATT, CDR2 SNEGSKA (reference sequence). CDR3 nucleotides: TGCAGTGCTAGGGCGGAAGAGACCCAGTACTTC. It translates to CSARAEETQYF.